The rows below give T cell receptor beta chains drawn from one sample of a study of cytomegalovirus exposure and HLA in healthy donors. Generated by immunoSEQ multiplex PCR, the TCRdb table keeps only in-frame clones and is missing some. In the table there are approximately 190,000 clones, approximately 84% of which are singletons. The specimen sequenced was PBMCs. The source of these receptors is a woman in her fifties or sixties in good health and CMV-seropositive. The conserved cysteine and the conserved F or W are not part of the CDR3 here.

J gene	V gene	CDR3 protein
TRBJ1-5	TRBV6-1	ASSGDSFNQPQH
TRBJ2-5	TRBV29-1	SVEGAEEQETQY
TRBJ2-7	TRBV21-1	ASKNPRGPPIYCILREQY
TRBJ1-5	TRBV5-1	ASSPFGGDNQPQH
TRBJ1-1	TRBV6-6	ASSYSRGKNTEAF
TRBJ2-5	TRBV20-1	SAQAEETQY
TRBJ1-5	TRBV5-1	ASSEGGSHNQPQH
TRBJ1-2	TRBV18	ASSPQRDSNYGYT
TRBJ2-3	TRBV4-2	ASSQVGTSTDTQY
TRBJ1-5	TRBV2	ASRAREGQPQH
TRBJ2-1	TRBV10-3	AISQKISGGEQF
TRBJ2-7	TRBV7-2	ASSLGQVDEQY
TRBJ2-7	TRBV29-1	SVGGSYEQY
TRBJ2-1	TRBV7-8	ASSAPRNYNEQF
TRBJ2-3	TRBV28	ASSFNIGVLADTQY
TRBJ2-5	TRBV28	ASSWTGEDQETQY
TRBJ1-4	TRBV4-3	ASSQLGTGGGEKLF
TRBJ1-5	TRBV29-1	SVTGAANQPQH
TRBJ2-1	TRBV14	ASSNSGGARFVF
TRBJ2-1	TRBV12-5	ASGFKTGTYNEQF
TRBJ2-3	TRBV6-5	ASSTTRADTQY
TRBJ2-5	TRBV19	ASSQNRGQVETQY
-	TRBV10-3	AISGGQTYEQY
TRBJ1-3	TRBV6-5	ASSYGTGSSGNTIY
TRBJ1-2	TRBV14	ASSQDRGTGGRGYT
TRBJ2-7	TRBV7-9	ASSRGQTPYEQY
TRBJ2-1	TRBV7-9	ASSPRATSKIQQF
TRBJ2-7	TRBV6-5	ASSSQGLGQGYEQY
TRBJ2-7	TRBV10-3	AISVGTAASYEQY
TRBJ2-2	TRBV5-1	ASSPSGSTGELF